Sequencing of this T cell receptor beta chain was carried out in a study of blood T cells in healthy people across ages (dated by TCRdb to the mid-2010s). Looking at the study overall: In model experiments, template switching captured about one uniquely barcoded TCR beta cDNA molecule for every two T cells. To track age-related changes in TCR beta repertoire diversity, the study relied on deep sequencing normalized with unique cDNA molecular identifiers. Four age groups were formed from the donors: young (average 16 years), middle-aged (approximately 39), aged (around 62) and long-lived (more than 75). Donors of different ages were randomly distributed across sequencing lanes to avoid experimental bias. For two donors (one aged 18 to 29 and one aged 80 or older), the study analyzed two additional independent replicas of 1 million unique cDNA reads from the same blood draw. Here is what the overall study found, with its caveats: Observed TCR beta diversity correlated strongly with the percentage of naive T cells measured by flow cytometry. Because the CMV infection status of the donors was unknown, age-related changes in expanded clonotypes may potentially have been confounded. Total diversity estimates from one million sequenced T cells were considered lower bounds and underestimates. The long-lived group showed more naive CD4+ T cells, fewer expanded clones and increased TCR diversity than the aged group, suggesting age selection. Bulk unsorted PBMC profiling prevented conclusive comparison of naive and antigen-experienced compartments. As age increased, observed TCR beta diversity per million T cells dropped in a roughly linear way, and a significant reduction was already evident by age 40.

The CDR3 contains 14 residues, cysteine and phenylalanine counted. The retained sequence is limited to the CDR3, 42 bases, with the frame set at the first base. Via the germline V gene, CDR1 is SGHTA and CDR2 FQGNSA. V loses 2 bases of germline sequence and J loses 2 bases, and the interval between the two ends is 10 bases. This clonotype was observed a handful of times. The clone's antigen remains unknown. Within one base of it there is no much larger clone, and no base qualities were kept. The donors were roughly 38 Caucasian individuals from Russia, aged roughly 6 to 100 years, who were systemically healthy. Each donor gave 8 to 10 milliliters of peripheral blood, collected into EDTA-treated Vacutainer tubes. PBMCs were isolated by Ficoll-Paque density-gradient centrifugation, with at least 6 million obtained per sample. Total RNA, at least 6 micrograms per sample, was extracted from PBMCs with Trizol reagent. For every donor, flow cytometry on a PBMC aliquot measured the percentage of naive CD45RAhigh/CD27high T cells.

Library prep was done by 5' RACE. Reads for this sample came from an Illumina HiSeq 2500. A second PCR of about 6 to 11 cycles was run with a J-beta primer mix and a sample-barcoded 5' primer. Each TCR beta cDNA molecule received a unique molecular identifier from a template-switch 5' adaptor carrying 12 random nucleotides. Each sample yielded at least 2.5 million CDR3-containing paired-end reads. First-strand cDNA synthesis was performed from all RNA using the Mint cDNA synthesis kit, with priming by a TRBC-specific oligonucleotide. Following uracil-DNA glycosylase treatment, a first 18-cycle PCR with universal primers M1SS and BC2_uni_R was performed on all cDNA. The original methods were these. Normalization of each sample was performed by random selection of 1 million high-quality reads, each carrying a distinct molecular identifier. Reads sharing molecular identifiers were discarded rather than binned into consensus sequences. MiTCR, with a Q25 quality threshold and the strictest error-elimination algorithm, was used for CDR3 identification, clonotype clustering and error correction. Lower-bound total TCR beta diversity was estimated with a nonparametric unseen species model using Euler transformation. Using fastp at Q25 and MiXCR, TCRdb reprocessed the public reads and kept productive beta chains. Entries that share a CDR3 protein sequence are merged under the most common genes and DNA. What appears here as the V and J calls and clone size reflects TCRdb's work, not the paper's. The sample data list about 1.4 million distinct CDR3 sequences, and almost 60% of these were observed just once. The ten top clones hold about 6.3% of the sample.

This sequence uses TRBV7-2 and TRBJ2-7, with no confident D gene call. This TCR came from a man between 18 and 35 years old in good health. Material for sequencing was blood. CDR3 protein: CASSLRLPPYEQYF. The DNA reads as follows: TGTGCCAGCAGCTTAAGGCTCCCCCCCTACGAGCAGTACTTC.